Listed below are T cell receptor beta chains from one sample, sequenced in a study of blood T cells in healthy people across ages. A single record per CDR3 protein comes from TCRdb applying MiXCR to the 5' RACE reads. The table has 650,000 to 800,000 distinct CDR3 sequences, 40% to 50% seen once. Sequenced material: blood. All receptors come from a man aged 55 to 70 in good health. CDR3s include the opening cysteine and the closing phenylalanine or tryptophan. D genes are given only for firm matches. Clone size, where shown, is once, few, many, or a class for clones that have expanded.

TRBJ1-6,TRBD1,few,TRBV6-5,TGTGCCAGCGGACCGGACAGGGGTAATTCACCCCTCCACTTT,CASGPDRGNSPLHF
TRBJ2-5,TRBD1,-,TRBV20-1,TGCAGTGCTTTCGGACAGGGAAGGCGGGAGACCCAGTACTTC,CSAFGQGRRETQYF
TRBJ2-5,-,once,TRBV30,TGTGCCTGGAGGGACAACAAAGAGACCCAGTACTTC,CAWRDNKETQYF
TRBJ2-1,TRBD1,-,TRBV11-2,TGTGCCAGCAGCGGCGGGACAGGGGGCTTTTGGGAGCAGTTCTTC,CASSGGTGGFWEQFF
TRBJ2-5,TRBD1,-,TRBV20-1,TGCAGTGCTAGACCGGACAGGGTTTCAGAGACCCAGTACTTC,CSARPDRVSETQYF
TRBJ2-3,-,few,TRBV20-1,TGCAGTGCTAGAGATCGAGTGGTGTCGGTCAGCACAGATACGCAGTATTTT,CSARDRVVSVSTDTQYF
TRBJ2-5,-,-,TRBV2,TGTGCCAGCAGTGAACATACGTCGGCCTCCGTTAGAGAGACCCAGTACTTC,CASSEHTSASVRETQYF
TRBJ1-1,-,-,TRBV14,TGTGCCAGCAGCCCTTTTCCGGGCACTGAAGCTTTCTTT,CASSPFPGTEAFF
TRBJ1-6,-,-,TRBV5-5,TGTGCCAGCAGCGGGAGGACAGCTGATAATTCACCCCTCCACTTT,CASSGRTADNSPLHF
TRBJ1-2,TRBD1,few,TRBV5-1,TGCGCCAGCAGCATAGGGGGCGACTATGGCTACACCTTC,CASSIGGDYGYTF
TRBJ2-1,TRBD1,-,TRBV11-3,TGTGCCAGCAGCTTATGGACAGGGGGATGGTCGGTGAACAATGAGCAGTTCTTC,CASSLWTGGWSVNNEQFF
TRBJ2-3,-,-,TRBV6-6,TGTGCCAGCAGTTACTTCATGGGGAGCACAGATACGCAGTATTTT,CASSYFMGSTDTQYF
TRBJ2-3,TRBD2,-,TRBV5-1,TGCGCCAGCGCCTCGGGACTAGACACAGATACGCAGTATTTT,CASASGLDTDTQYF
TRBJ2-7,-,few,TRBV30,TGTGCCTGGAACCGGGACAACTCCTACGAGCAGTACTTC,CAWNRDNSYEQYF
TRBJ1-1,-,-,TRBV6-6,TGTGCCAGCAGTGCCAAACCCCCAGGGATTGGCACTGAAGCTTTCTTT,CASSAKPPGIGTEAFF
TRBJ2-7,TRBD1,-,TRBV5-1,TGCGCCAGCAGCGGCCGGGACAGGGGTTCCTACGAGCAGTACTTC,CASSGRDRGSYEQYF
TRBJ1-5,-,-,TRBV16,TGTGCCAGCAGCCATAGGGGAGGGCTCGGCCAGCCCCAGCATTTT,CASSHRGGLGQPQHF
TRBJ1-2,TRBD1,-,TRBV7-8,TGTGCCAGCAGCCCCAGGGGACAGATAGCTAACTATGGCTACACCTTC,CASSPRGQIANYGYTF
TRBJ2-3,TRBD2,-,TRBV6-1,TGTGTCAGCAGGGAAGGGGCGGGGGGGGATACGCAGTATTTT,CVSREGAGGDTQYF
TRBJ1-6,-,once,TRBV20-1,TGCAGTGCTAGAGATTGGGTCAGGGATCCTTCACCCCTCCACTTT,CSARDWVRDPSPLHF
TRBJ1-2,-,-,TRBV27,TGTGCCAGCAGCCCGGGACGGTTTTTTTATGGCTACACCTTC,CASSPGRFFYGYTF